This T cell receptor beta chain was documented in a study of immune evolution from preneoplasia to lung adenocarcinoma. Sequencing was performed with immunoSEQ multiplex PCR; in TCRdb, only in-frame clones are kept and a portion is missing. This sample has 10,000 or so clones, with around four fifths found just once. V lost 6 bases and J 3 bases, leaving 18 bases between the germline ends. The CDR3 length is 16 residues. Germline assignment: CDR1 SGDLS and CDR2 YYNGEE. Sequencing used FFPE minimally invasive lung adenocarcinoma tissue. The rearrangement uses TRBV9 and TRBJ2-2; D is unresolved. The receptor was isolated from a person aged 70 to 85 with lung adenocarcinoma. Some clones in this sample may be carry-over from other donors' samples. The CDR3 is CASNLGGDLDTGELFF. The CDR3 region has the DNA TGTGCCAGCAATCTAGGTGGTGACCTGGACACCGGGGAGCTGTTTTTT.